The 5 T cell receptor beta chains in this list originate from one sample, sequenced in a study of T cell changes during pregnancy in multiple sclerosis. The repertoire was sequenced with immunoSEQ multiplex PCR; TCRdb's copy has only in-frame clones and lacks some. The sample has about 40,000 clones, about 91% seen once. Here the sequenced sample was CD4+ T cells from peripheral blood mononuclear cells, taken in the third trimester of pregnancy. The source of these receptors is a female donor with multiple sclerosis, enrolled in a pregnancy study.

CDR3 sequence (DNA): TGTGCCAGCAGCTTACGAGCGGGAGGGCCGGGTAATGAGCAGTTCTTC. Amino acid sequence: CASSLRAGGPGNEQFF. The chain has TRBV7-6 and TRBJ2-1; 10 nucleotides match TRBD2. The germline gives CDR1 SGHVS, CDR2 FNYEAQ. The CDR3 runs to 16 residues. V trimming: 2 bases; J trimming: 7 bases; junction bases outside the gene matches: 8.

This sequence joins TRBV7-9 and TRBJ1-2; D unclear. The CDR3 has 14 amino acids. Germline loops: CDR1 SEHNR, CDR2 FQNEAQ (reference sequence). Trimming left V 4 bases short and J 4 bases short, with 13 bases between. The CDR3 region is CASSSLDYFYGYTF. The CDR3, as DNA: TGTGCCAGCAGCTCCCTAGACTACTTCTATGGCTACACCTTC.

V is TRBV6-1 and J is TRBJ2-3; 8 bases line up with TRBD2. V trimming: 4 bases; J trimming: 3 bases; junction bases outside the gene matches: 6. The germline V gene encodes CDR1 MNHNS and CDR2 SASEGT. The CDR3 has 15 residues. CDR3 sequence reads: CASSVSGAETDTQYF. For the CDR3, the DNA is TGTGCCAGCAGTGTTAGCGGGGCCGAGACAGATACGCAGTATTTT.

This clone was detected once. The CDR3 DNA is TGTGCCAGCAGTGACAGGGACACAAATTACAATGAGCAGTTCTTC. Residues: CASSDRDTNYNEQFF. V gene TRBV2 combines with J gene TRBJ2-1; the D gene is possibly TRBD1 (6 bases). The CDR3 spans 15 residues. V lost 3 bases, J lost 4 bases, and 13 bases lay in between. CDR1 is SNHLY, CDR2 FYNNEI, per germline.

This clone occurred a few times. The J gene is TRBJ2-5, the V gene TRBV7-7; a possible D gene is TRBD1 (5 bases). CDR1 SSHAT and CDR2 FNYEAQ come from the germline V gene (reference sequence). V lost 1 base and J 2 bases, leaving 8 bases between the germline ends. The CDR3 has 14 residues. The CDR3: CASSLGSGQETQYF. The CDR3 DNA is TGTGCCAGCAGCTTAGGTTCAGGGCAAGAGACCCAGTACTTC.